This paragraph reports one T cell receptor beta chain. This entry is derived from a study of T-cell memory formation after mild COVID-19. Losses at the gene ends were 6 bases for V and 1 base for J; bases not matched to a gene: 2. This CDR3 is 14 amino acids long. 5'RACE, which relied on constant-segment primers, yielded TCR alpha and TCR beta cDNA libraries carrying sample barcodes and UMIs. MiXCR, applied by TCRdb to the 5' RACE reads, yields one record per CDR3 protein. The data show roughly 400,000 distinct CDR3 sequences, with 20% to 25% seen just once and around 9% held by the top ten. Sequenced sample: PBMCs or a T cell subset sorted from them (not recorded which). The TCR sequence derives from an adult woman who had mild COVID-19 (a few samples of this study predate the infection). Cell type and time point are not known. This chain links TRBV12-3 or TRBV12-4 with TRBJ2-3; 9 nucleotides agree with TRBD1. CDR3 sequence reads: CASSRDRGTDTQYF. The DNA for the CDR3 is TGTGCCAGCAGCCGGGACAGGGGCACAGATACGCAGTATTTT.